The rows below give T cell receptor beta chains drawn from one sample of a study of identical twins. MiXCR, applied by TCRdb to the 5' RACE reads, yields one record per CDR3 protein. Of 750,000 to 950,000 distinct CDR3 sequences in the sample, 9% to 15% are singletons; the top ten hold around 1.6%. This same sample was also part of a study on yellow fever vaccine responses in identical twins.

Sequenced sample: PBMCs. These receptors were collected from a woman under 30 in good health. The CDR3 runs from the conserved cysteine through the conserved F or W. Each record gives: D gene, J gene, clone size, V gene, CDR3 protein, CDR3 DNA. The D gene is left open where the match is weak. Where a row states a size, it is once, few, many or the class of an expanded clone; other rows omit it.

. | TRBJ1-1 | many | TRBV2 | CASSESGLMNTEAFF | TGTGCCAGCAGTGAATCAGGACTTATGAACACTGAAGCTTTCTTT
TRBD1 | TRBJ1-5 | . | TRBV7-2 | CASSRDRSNQPQHF | TGTGCCAGCAGCCGGGACAGAAGCAATCAGCCCCAGCATTTT
TRBD2 | TRBJ2-3 | once | TRBV3-1 | CASSQDPPSGMRADTQYF | TGTGCCAGCAGCCAAGATCCGCCTAGCGGGATGCGAGCAGATACGCAGTATTTT
. | TRBJ2-3 | few | TRBV29-1 | CSVEQGTDTQYF | TGCAGCGTTGAGCAGGGCACAGATACGCAGTATTTT
TRBD1 | TRBJ2-6 | few | TRBV3-1 | CASSYRGLGTNVLTF | TGTGCCAGCAGCTACAGGGGGCTTGGGACCAACGTCCTGACTTTC
TRBD2 | TRBJ2-1 | . | TRBV9 | CASSTQTSGSWDEQFF | TGTGCCAGCAGCACACAGACTAGCGGGAGTTGGGATGAGCAGTTCTTC
. | TRBJ2-1 | few | TRBV18 | CASSLTGVYNEQFF | TGTGCCAGCTCACTCACGGGGGTCTACAATGAGCAGTTCTTC
. | TRBJ2-1 | . | TRBV20-1 | CSAIAVSSYNEQFF | TGCAGTGCGATAGCGGTAAGCTCCTACAATGAGCAGTTCTTC
. | TRBJ2-3 | many | TRBV28 | CASRASSYTDTQYF | TGTGCCAGCAGGGCCTCATCCTACACAGATACGCAGTATTTT
TRBD2 | TRBJ2-7 | few | TRBV6-1 | CASSGLAEGLVSYEQYF | TGTGCCAGCAGCGGACTAGCGGAGGGGTTGGTCTCCTACGAGCAGTACTTC
. | TRBJ1-3 | . | TRBV7-2 | CASRPLTGGNTIYF | TGTGCCAGCAGACCGTTGACGGGTGGAAACACCATATATTTT
. | TRBJ2-2 | few | TRBV7-2 | CASSSAAREYGGELFF | TGTGCCAGCAGCTCCGCTGCGAGGGAGTATGGCGGGGAGCTGTTTTTT
. | TRBJ2-1 | many | TRBV5-6 | CASSFSASRHEQFF | TGTGCCAGCAGCTTTTCGGCCTCCCGCCATGAGCAGTTCTTC
TRBD1 | TRBJ2-1 | few | TRBV7-9 | CASRGQGVHEQFF | TGTGCCAGCAGGGGACAGGGGGTTCATGAGCAGTTCTTC
. | TRBJ1-2 | . | TRBV4-1 | CASSQIQTANYGYTF | TGCGCCAGCAGCCAAATCCAGACAGCGAACTATGGCTACACCTTC
. | TRBJ1-1 | few | TRBV20-1 | CSAMTPNTEAFF | TGCAGTGCTATGACACCGAACACTGAAGCTTTCTTT
TRBD1 | TRBJ2-3 | few | TRBV3-1 | CASSQPWDRTGQYF | TGTGCCAGCAGCCAACCCTGGGACAGAACAGGGCAGTATTTT
TRBD2 | TRBJ2-1 | many | TRBV20-1 | CSARASPGLAGAGNEQFF | TGCAGTGCTAGAGCCAGCCCGGGACTAGCGGGAGCGGGCAATGAGCAGTTCTTC
. | TRBJ2-1 | few | TRBV11-2 | CASSSLTRPSRGHEQFF | TGTGCCAGCAGCTCACTGACTCGGCCCTCGCGAGGCCATGAGCAGTTCTTC
. | TRBJ2-3 | many | TRBV20-1 | CSARAQLTDTQYF | TGCAGTGCTAGAGCCCAGCTCACAGATACGCAGTATTTT
. | TRBJ1-1 | . | TRBV3-1 | CASSHRQSPMNTEAFF | TGTGCCAGCAGCCATCGACAGAGTCCCATGAACACTGAAGCTTTCTTT
. | TRBJ2-3 | few | TRBV20-1 | CSARAPSGTDTQYF | TGCAGTGCTAGAGCGCCTAGCGGCACAGATACGCAGTATTTT
. | TRBJ2-7 | many | TRBV5-1 | CASSLGRIDNEQYF | TGCGCCAGCAGCTTGGGTCGGATAGATAACGAGCAGTACTTC
. | TRBJ2-2 | few | TRBV7-3 | CASSSDYGELFF | TGTGCCAGCAGCTCTGACTACGGGGAGCTGTTTTTT
TRBD1 | TRBJ2-3 | . | TRBV7-9 | CASWVDRAGTDTQYF | TGTGCCAGCTGGGTTGACAGGGCGGGCACAGATACGCAGTATTTT
TRBD2 | TRBJ2-1 | many | TRBV24-1 | CATSDSGGYSNEQFF | TGTGCCACCAGTGATTCGGGGGGTTATTCCAATGAGCAGTTCTTC
. | TRBJ2-6 | few | TRBV7-8 | CASSLALPGANVLTF | TGTGCCAGCAGCTTAGCCCTGCCTGGGGCCAACGTCCTGACTTTC
. | TRBJ1-1 | few | TRBV20-1 | CSARVGGKTEAFF | TGCAGTGCTAGAGTCGGCGGTAAAACTGAAGCTTTCTTT
. | TRBJ1-5 | . | TRBV4-1 | CASSDADRNNQPQHF | TGCGCCAGCAGCGACGCAGACAGAAACAATCAGCCCCAGCATTTT
. | TRBJ2-1 | . | TRBV7-2 | CASSLKGLAGTNEQFF | TGTGCCAGCAGCTTAAAAGGCTTGGCGGGGACTAATGAGCAGTTCTTC
TRBD1 | TRBJ2-7 | . | TRBV12-3/TRBV12-4 | CASKRQGTYEQYF | TGTGCCAGCAAGCGACAGGGAACCTACGAGCAGTACTTC
TRBD2 | TRBJ2-1 | . | TRBV24-1 | CATAGSGTHNEQFF | TGTGCCACCGCCGGGAGCGGGACCCACAATGAGCAGTTCTTC
TRBD2 | TRBJ2-1 | few | TRBV20-1 | CSARTSGGHEQFF | TGCAGTGCTAGAACTAGCGGGGGGCATGAGCAGTTCTTC
. | TRBJ1-2 | . | TRBV6-5 | CASSYGGGPSNYGYTF | TGTGCCAGCAGTTACGGAGGGGGGCCCTCTAACTATGGCTACACCTTC
TRBD2 | TRBJ2-1 | once | TRBV7-9 | CASSFGSGGAVGEQFF | TGTGCCAGCAGCTTCGGTAGCGGGGGGGCCGTGGGTGAGCAGTTCTTC
. | TRBJ2-1 | . | TRBV3-1 | CASSQDPGRINEQFF | TGTGCCAGCAGCCAAGATCCCGGACGGATCAATGAGCAGTTCTTC
. | TRBJ1-2 | . | TRBV10-3 | CAISESSRGGGYTF | TGTGCCATCAGTGAGTCGAGTAGGGGAGGTGGCTACACCTTC
. | TRBJ2-4 | . | TRBV15 | CATSRVEGAKNIQYF | TGTGCCACCAGCAGAGTAGAGGGGGCCAAAAACATTCAGTACTTC
TRBD2 | TRBJ2-5 | few | TRBV27 | CASSLAGGRGETQYF | TGTGCCAGCAGTTTAGCGGGGGGAAGAGGAGAGACCCAGTACTTC
TRBD2 | TRBJ2-1 | few | TRBV2 | CASTGDGRALTNSYNEQFF | TGTGCCAGCACCGGGGACGGGAGGGCCCTCACGAACTCCTACAATGAGCAGTTCTTC
TRBD1 | TRBJ1-5 | . | TRBV20-1 | CSGGTGNQPQHF | TGCAGCGGTGGGACAGGGAATCAGCCCCAGCATTTT
. | TRBJ1-1 | . | TRBV28 | CASSPTGPPGNTEAFF | TGTGCCAGCAGCCCTACGGGTCCCCCGGGGAACACTGAAGCTTTCTTT
. | TRBJ2-3 | few | TRBV11-2 | CASSLAVGGSTDTQYF | TGTGCCAGCAGCTTAGCCGTCGGGGGAAGCACAGATACGCAGTATTTT
. | TRBJ2-1 | . | TRBV24-1 | CATSTPTAQGIYNEQFF | TGTGCCACCAGTACACCCACTGCTCAGGGGATTTACAATGAGCAGTTCTTC
TRBD2 | TRBJ2-7 | few | TRBV29-1 | CSVEREGRFGQYF | TGCAGCGTCGAGCGGGAGGGCCGTTTTGGGCAGTACTTC
. | TRBJ2-1 | few | TRBV24-1 | CATSEARLSYNEQFF | TGTGCCACCAGTGAAGCGCGTCTCTCCTACAATGAGCAGTTCTTC
. | TRBJ2-5 | . | TRBV10-3 | CAISKNQETQYF | TGTGCCATCAGCAAGAACCAAGAGACCCAGTACTTC
TRBD1 | TRBJ2-7 | few | TRBV4-1 | CASSPRTGGHEQYF | TGCGCCAGCAGCCCCAGGACAGGGGGCCACGAGCAGTACTTC
. | TRBJ1-2 | many | TRBV29-1 | CSADDRFSYGYTF | TGCAGCGCAGACGACAGATTCTCCTATGGCTACACCTTC
. | TRBJ2-2 | few | TRBV12-3/TRBV12-4 | CASKSQGGANTGELFF | TGTGCCAGCAAATCCCAGGGGGGAGCGAACACCGGGGAGCTGTTTTTT
. | TRBJ2-2 | . | TRBV24-1 | CATSDFPAGTGELFF | TGTGCCACCAGTGATTTCCCCGCTGGGACCGGGGAGCTGTTTTTT
TRBD1 | TRBJ2-7 | . | TRBV5-4 | CASSSWTGGFYEQYF | TGTGCCAGCAGCTCCTGGACAGGGGGCTTCTACGAGCAGTACTTC
TRBD2 | TRBJ2-3 | . | TRBV20-1 | CSASPGTSGVSDTQYF | TGCAGTGCTAGTCCCGGGACTAGCGGGGTTTCAGATACGCAGTATTTT
TRBD1 | TRBJ1-4 | few | TRBV5-1 | CASSKGQGTDEKLFF | TGCGCCAGCAGCAAGGGACAGGGGACTGACGAAAAACTGTTTTTT
TRBD2 | TRBJ2-2 | . | TRBV20-1 | CSAGRGTSNTGELFF | TGCAGTGCCGGGCGGGGGACTTCGAACACCGGGGAGCTGTTTTTT